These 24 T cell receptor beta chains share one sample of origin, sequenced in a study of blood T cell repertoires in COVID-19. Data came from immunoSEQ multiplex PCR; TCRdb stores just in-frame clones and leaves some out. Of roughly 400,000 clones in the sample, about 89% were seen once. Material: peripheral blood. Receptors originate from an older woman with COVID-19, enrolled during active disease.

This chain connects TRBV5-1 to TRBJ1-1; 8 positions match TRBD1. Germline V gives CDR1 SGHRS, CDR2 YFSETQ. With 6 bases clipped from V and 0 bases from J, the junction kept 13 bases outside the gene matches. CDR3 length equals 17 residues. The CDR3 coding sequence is TGCGCCAGCACCCTATTCCAGGGGGCAGGGGTGAACACTGAAGCTTTCTTT. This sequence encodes CASTLFQGAGVNTEAFF.

CDR3 region: CASSSPLAGISTDTQYF. Here the CDR3 DNA reads TGCGCCAGCAGCTCCCCTTTAGCGGGGATTAGCACAGATACGCAGTATTTT. The V and J genes are TRBV5-1 and TRBJ2-3; 8 bases align to TRBD2. V dropped 3 bases and J dropped 0; count of bases not matched to a gene: 9. The CDR3 length is 17 residues. CDR1 SGHRS and CDR2 YFSETQ come from the germline V gene.

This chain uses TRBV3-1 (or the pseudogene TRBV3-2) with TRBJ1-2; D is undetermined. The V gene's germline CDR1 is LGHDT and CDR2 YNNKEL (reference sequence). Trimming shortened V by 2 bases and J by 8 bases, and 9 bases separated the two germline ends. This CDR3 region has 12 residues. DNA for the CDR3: TGTGCCAGCAGCCAAAGGACGGGGGGCTACACCTTC. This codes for CASSQRTGGYTF.

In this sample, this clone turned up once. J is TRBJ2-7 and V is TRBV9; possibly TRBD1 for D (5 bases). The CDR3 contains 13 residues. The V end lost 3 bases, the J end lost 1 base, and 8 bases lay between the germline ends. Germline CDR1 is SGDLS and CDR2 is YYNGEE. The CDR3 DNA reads TGTGCCAGCAGCGGACAGCCTTCCTACGAGCAGTACTTC. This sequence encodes CASSGQPSYEQYF.

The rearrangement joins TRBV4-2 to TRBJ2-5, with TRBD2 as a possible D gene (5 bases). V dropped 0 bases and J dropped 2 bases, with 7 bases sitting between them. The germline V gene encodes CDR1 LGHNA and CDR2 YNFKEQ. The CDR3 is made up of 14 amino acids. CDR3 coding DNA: TGTGCCAGCAGCCAAGAAGGAGGACAAGAGACCCAGTACTTC. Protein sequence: CASSQEGGQETQYF.

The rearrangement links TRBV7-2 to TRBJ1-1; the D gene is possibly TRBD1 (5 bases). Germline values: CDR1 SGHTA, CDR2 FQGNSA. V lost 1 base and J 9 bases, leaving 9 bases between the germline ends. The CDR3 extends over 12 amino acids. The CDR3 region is CASSLGGLKAFF. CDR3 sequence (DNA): TGTGCCAGCAGCTTAGGGGGCCTGAAAGCTTTCTTT.

For the CDR3, the DNA is TGTGCCAGCAGCCTGCGGGGGGACAGTTTCTATAATTCACCCCTCCACTTT. It encodes CASSLRGDSFYNSPLHF. The V call is TRBV3-1 (or the pseudogene TRBV3-2), the J call TRBJ1-6; TRBD1 agrees at 7 bases. The V segment lost 4 bases and the J segment 3 bases; nucleotides outside the gene matches: 9. The CDR3 extends over 17 amino acids. Germline assignment: CDR1 LGHDT and CDR2 YNNKEL (reference sequence).

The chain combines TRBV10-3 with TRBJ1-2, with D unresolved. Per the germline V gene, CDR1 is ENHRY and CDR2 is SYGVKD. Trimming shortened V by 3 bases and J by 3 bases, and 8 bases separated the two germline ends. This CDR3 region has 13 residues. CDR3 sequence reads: CAISDESYYGYTF. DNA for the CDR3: TGTGCCATCAGTGACGAGAGTTACTATGGCTACACCTTC.

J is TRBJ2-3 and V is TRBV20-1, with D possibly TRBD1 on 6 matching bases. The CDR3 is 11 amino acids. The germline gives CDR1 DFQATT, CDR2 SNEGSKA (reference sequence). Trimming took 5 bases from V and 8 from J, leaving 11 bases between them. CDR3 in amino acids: CSAPLGGTQYF. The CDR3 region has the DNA TGCAGTGCTCCCCTAGGGGGTACGCAGTATTTT.

CDR3 nucleotide sequence: TGTGCCAGCAGCTTGTTGAGCACTGAAGCTTTCTTT. Its protein product is CASSLLSTEAFF. The gene calls are TRBV7-9 and TRBJ1-1; no reliable D call. Trimming took 3 bases from V and 4 from J, leaving 6 bases between them. The germline V gene encodes CDR1 SEHNR and CDR2 FQNEAQ (reference sequence). This CDR3 is 12 amino acids long.

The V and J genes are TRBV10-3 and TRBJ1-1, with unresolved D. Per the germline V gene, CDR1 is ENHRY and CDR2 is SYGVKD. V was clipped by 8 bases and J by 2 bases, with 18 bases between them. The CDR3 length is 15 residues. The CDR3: CAIGISSAFNTEAFF. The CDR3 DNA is TGTGCCATCGGAATTAGCAGCGCCTTTAACACTGAAGCTTTCTTT.

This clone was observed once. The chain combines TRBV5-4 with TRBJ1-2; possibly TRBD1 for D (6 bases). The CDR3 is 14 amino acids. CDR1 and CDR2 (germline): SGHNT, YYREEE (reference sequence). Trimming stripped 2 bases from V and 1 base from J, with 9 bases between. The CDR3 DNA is TGTGCCAGCAGCTTTGGACAGAATAACTATGGCTACACCTTC. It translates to CASSFGQNNYGYTF.

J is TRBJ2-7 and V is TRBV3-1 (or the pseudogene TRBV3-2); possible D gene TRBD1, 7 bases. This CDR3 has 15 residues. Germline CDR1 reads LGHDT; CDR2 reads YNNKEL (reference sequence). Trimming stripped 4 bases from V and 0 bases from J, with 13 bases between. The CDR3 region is CASSLGGTVSYEQYF. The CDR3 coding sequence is TGTGCCAGCAGCCTCGGAGGGACAGTCTCCTACGAGCAGTACTTC.

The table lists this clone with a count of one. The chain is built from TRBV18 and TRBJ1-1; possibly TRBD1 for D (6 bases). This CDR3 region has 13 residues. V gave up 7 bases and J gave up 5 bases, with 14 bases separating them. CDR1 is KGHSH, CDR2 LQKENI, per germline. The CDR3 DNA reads TGTGCCAGCTTCCCGACGCAGGGGACTGAAGCTTTCTTT. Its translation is CASFPTQGTEAFF.

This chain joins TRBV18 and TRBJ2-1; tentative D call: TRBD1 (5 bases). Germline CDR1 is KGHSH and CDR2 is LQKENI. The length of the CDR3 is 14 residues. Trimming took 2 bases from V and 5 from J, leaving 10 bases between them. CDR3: CASSPYGANNEQFF. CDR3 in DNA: TGTGCCAGCTCACCATATGGGGCGAACAATGAGCAGTTCTTC.

In DNA, the CDR3 is TGTGCCAGCAGCAAAAACAGGGCCTCTGGAAACACCATATATTTT. Its translation: CASSKNRASGNTIYF. The chain uses TRBV6-1 and TRBJ1-3, with a possible D match to TRBD1 (6 bases). The CDR3 has 15 amino acids. In germline, CDR1 is MNHNS, CDR2 SASEGT. The V gene lost 6 bases and the J gene lost 0 bases, with 12 bases spanning the gap.

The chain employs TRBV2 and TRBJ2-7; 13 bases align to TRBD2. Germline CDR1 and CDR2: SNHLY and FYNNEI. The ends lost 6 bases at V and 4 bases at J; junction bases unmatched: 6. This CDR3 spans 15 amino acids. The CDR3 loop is CASSLGTSGVYEQYF. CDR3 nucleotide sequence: TGTGCCAGCAGCCTTGGGACTAGCGGGGTTTACGAGCAGTACTTC. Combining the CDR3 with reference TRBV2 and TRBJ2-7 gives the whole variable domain EPEVTQTPSHQVTQMGQEVILRCVPISNHLYFYWYRQILGQKVEFLVSFYNNEISEKSEIFDDQFSVERPDGSNFTLKIRSTKLEDSAMYFCASSLGTSGVYEQYFGPGTRLTVT.

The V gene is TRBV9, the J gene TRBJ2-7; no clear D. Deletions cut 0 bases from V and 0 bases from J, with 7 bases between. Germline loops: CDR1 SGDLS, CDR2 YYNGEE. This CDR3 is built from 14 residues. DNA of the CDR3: TGTGCCAGCAGCGTAGATTGGAGCTCCTACGAGCAGTACTTC. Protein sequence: CASSVDWSSYEQYF.

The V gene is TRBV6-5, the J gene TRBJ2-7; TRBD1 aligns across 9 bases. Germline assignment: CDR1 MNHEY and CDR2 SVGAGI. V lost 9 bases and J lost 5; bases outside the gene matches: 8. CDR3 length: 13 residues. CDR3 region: CARTRDRAHEQYF. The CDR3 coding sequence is TGTGCCAGAACCCGGGACAGGGCTCACGAGCAGTACTTC.

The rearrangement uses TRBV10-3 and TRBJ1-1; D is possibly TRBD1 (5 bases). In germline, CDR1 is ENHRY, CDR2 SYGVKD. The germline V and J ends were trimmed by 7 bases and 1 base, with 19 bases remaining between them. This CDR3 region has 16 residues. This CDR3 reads CAINSPPGGTNTEAFF. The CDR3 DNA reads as TGTGCCATCAACTCACCCCCTGGGGGGACGAACACTGAAGCTTTCTTT.

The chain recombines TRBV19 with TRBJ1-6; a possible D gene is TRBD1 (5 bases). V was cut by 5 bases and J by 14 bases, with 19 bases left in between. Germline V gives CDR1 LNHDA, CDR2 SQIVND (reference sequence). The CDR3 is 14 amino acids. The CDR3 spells CASSRDGGLSALHF. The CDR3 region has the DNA TGTGCCAGTAGTCGGGACGGAGGGTTGTCGGCCCTCCACTTT.

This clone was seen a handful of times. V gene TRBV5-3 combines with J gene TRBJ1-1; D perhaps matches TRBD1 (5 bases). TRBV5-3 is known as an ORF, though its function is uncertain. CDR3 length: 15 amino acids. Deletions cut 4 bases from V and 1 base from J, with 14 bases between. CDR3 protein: CARSPAGGGNTEAFF. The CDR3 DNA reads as TGTGCCAGAAGCCCCGCCGGGGGAGGGAACACTGAAGCTTTCTTT.

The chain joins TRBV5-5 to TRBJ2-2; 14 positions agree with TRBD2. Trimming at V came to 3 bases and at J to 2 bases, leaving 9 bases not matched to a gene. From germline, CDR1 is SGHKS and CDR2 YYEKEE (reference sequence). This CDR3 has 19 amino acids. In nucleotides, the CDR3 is TGTGCCAGCAGCTCTACCGGGACTAGCGGGGGACCCAACACCGGGGAGCTGTTTTTT. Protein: CASSSTGTSGGPNTGELFF.

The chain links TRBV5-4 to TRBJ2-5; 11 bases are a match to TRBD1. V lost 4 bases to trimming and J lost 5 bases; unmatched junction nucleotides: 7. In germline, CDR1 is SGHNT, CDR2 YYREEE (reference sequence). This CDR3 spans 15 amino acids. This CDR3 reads CASSTRTGGEETQYF. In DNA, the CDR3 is TGTGCCAGCAGCACGAGGACAGGGGGCGAGGAGACCCAGTACTTC. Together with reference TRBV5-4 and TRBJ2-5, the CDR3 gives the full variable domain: ETGVTQSPTHLIKTRGQQVTLRCSSQSGHNTVSWYQQALGQGPQFIFQYYREEENGRGNFPPRFSGLQFPNYSSELNVNALELDDSALYLCASSTRTGGEETQYFGPGTRLLVL.